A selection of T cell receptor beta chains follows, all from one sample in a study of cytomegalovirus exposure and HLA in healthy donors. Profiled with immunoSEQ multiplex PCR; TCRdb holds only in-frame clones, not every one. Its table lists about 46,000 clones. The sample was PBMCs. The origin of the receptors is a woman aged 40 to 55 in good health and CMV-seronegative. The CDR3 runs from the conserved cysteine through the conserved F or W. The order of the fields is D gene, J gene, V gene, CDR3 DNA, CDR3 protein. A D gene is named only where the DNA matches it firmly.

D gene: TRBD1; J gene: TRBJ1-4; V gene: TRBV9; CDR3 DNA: TGTGCCAGCAGCGCTCGTACAGGGGGATCAGGAAAACTGTTTTTT; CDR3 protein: CASSARTGGSGKLFF
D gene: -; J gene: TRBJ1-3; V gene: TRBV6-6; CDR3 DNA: TGTGCCAGCAGTTACTCGAGAGGATCTGGAAACACCATATATTTT; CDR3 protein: CASSYSRGSGNTIYF
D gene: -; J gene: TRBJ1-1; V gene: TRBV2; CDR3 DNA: TGTGCCAGCACCGCGGGACGGTTGAACACTGAAGCTTTCTTT; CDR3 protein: CASTAGRLNTEAFF
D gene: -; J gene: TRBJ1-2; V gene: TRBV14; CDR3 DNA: TGTGCCAGCAGCCAAGTTATGGCTCCACGAGGCTACACCTTC; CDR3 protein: CASSQVMAPRGYTF
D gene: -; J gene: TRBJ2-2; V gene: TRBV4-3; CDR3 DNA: TGCGCCAGCAGCCAACAGCGCCAAATTACCGGGGAGCTGTTTTTT; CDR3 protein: CASSQQRQITGELFF
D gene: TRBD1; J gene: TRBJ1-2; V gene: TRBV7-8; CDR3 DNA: TGTGCCAGCAGCTTGGAAAGCGGGACAGGGTATGCCTACACCTTC; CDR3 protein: CASSLESGTGYAYTF
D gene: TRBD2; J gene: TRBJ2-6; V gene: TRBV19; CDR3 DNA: TGTGCCAGTAGTATAACTAGCGGGAGTTCAGGGGCCAACGTCCTGACTTTC; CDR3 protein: CASSITSGSSGANVLTF
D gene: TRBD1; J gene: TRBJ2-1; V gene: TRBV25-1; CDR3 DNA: TGTGCCAGCAGATCTGGGACAGGGGACTACAATGAGCAGTTCTTC; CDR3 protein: CASRSGTGDYNEQFF
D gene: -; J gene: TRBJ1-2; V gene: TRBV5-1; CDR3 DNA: TGCGCCAGCAGCTTGGCCGGGGGGGAGAATGGCTACACCTTC; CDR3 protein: CASSLAGGENGYTF
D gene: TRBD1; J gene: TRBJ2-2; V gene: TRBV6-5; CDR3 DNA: TGTGCCAGCAGTATCCGGGACAGAGACACCGGGGAGCTGTTTTTT; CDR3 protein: CASSIRDRDTGELFF
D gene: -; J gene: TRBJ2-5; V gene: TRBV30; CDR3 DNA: TGTGCCTGGTCCCTGTACCAAGAGACCCAGTACTTC; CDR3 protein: CAWSLYQETQYF
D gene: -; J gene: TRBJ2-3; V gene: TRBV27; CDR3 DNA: TGTGCCAGCAGTCGGGCCCTCGGGAGTGCAGATACGCAGTATTTT; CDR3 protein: CASSRALGSADTQYF
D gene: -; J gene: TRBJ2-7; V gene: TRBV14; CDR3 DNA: TGTGCCAGCAGCCAGGGGGTTAGGACTAACTCCTACGAGCAGTACTTC; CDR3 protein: CASSQGVRTNSYEQYF
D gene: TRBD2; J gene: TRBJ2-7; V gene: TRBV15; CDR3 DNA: TGTGCCACCAGCAGAGATTACGGCGGGAGCATCAACGAGCAGTACTTC; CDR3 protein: CATSRDYGGSINEQYF
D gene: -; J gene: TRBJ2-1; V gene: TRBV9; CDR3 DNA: TGTGCCAGCAGCGTAGAAGGGGCTAAATACAATGAGCAGTTCTTC; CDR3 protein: CASSVEGAKYNEQFF
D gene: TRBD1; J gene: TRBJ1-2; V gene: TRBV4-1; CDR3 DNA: TGCGCCAGCAGCCCGGGACAGGGGAACTATGGCTACACCTTC; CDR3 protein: CASSPGQGNYGYTF
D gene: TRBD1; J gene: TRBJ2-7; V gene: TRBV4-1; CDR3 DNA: TGCGCCAGCAGCCAAGCTTCGGGACAGGTCCGGAACGAGCAGTACTTC; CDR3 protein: CASSQASGQVRNEQYF